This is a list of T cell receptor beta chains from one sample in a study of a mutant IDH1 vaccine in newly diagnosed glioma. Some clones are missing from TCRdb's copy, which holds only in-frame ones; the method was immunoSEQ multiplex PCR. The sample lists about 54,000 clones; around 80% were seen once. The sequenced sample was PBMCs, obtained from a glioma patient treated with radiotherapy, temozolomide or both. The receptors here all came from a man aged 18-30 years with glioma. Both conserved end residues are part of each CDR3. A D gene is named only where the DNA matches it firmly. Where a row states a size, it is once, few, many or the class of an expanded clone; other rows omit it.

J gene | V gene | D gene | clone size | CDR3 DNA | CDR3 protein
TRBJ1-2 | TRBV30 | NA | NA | TGTGCCTGGAGTGTAGGGTATGGCTACACCTTC | CAWSVGYGYTF
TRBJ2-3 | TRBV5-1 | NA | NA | TGCGCCAGCAGCTTCACCGTAGGGGCAGATACGCAGTATTTT | CASSFTVGADTQYF
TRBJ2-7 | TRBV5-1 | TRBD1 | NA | TGCGCCAGCAGGAGTGGACAGGCGATTGTGTACGAGCAGTACTTC | CASRSGQAIVYEQYF
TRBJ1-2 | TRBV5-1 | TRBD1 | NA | TGCGCCAGCAGCTTGGGGACAGGCGACTATGGCTACACCTTC | CASSLGTGDYGYTF
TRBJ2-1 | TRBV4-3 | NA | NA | TGCGCCAGCAGCCAACATGAGGGGTTCCAGCAGTTCTTC | CASSQHEGFQQFF
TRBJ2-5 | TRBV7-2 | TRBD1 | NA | TGTGCCAGCAGCACCTCAGGGGGCGTGACCCAGTACTTC | CASSTSGGVTQYF
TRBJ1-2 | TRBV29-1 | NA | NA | TGCAGCGTTGCCGACGGCTACTATGGCTACACCTTC | CSVADGYYGYTF
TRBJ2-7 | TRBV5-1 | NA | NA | TGCGCCAGCAGAAAGACGGGCTACGAGCAGTACTTC | CASRKTGYEQYF
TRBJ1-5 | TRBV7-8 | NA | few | TGTGCCAGCAGCTTACGGGATCAGCCCCAGCATTTT | CASSLRDQPQHF
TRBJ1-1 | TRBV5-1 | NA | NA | TGCGCCAGCAGCTTCCCGGGCTCTTCTACCAACACTGAAGCTTTCTTT | CASSFPGSSTNTEAFF
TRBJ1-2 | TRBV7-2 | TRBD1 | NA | TGTGCCAGCAGCTCGCAACAGGGGATAGCTAACTATGGCTACACCTTC | CASSSQQGIANYGYTF
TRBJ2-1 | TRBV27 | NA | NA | TGTGCCAGCAGTTTTCCCCCTCCCGCCATGAATGAGCAGTTCTTC | CASSFPPPAMNEQFF
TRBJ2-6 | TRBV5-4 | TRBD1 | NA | TGTGCCAGCAGCAGTCGGGACAGAGTTCCTGGGGCCAACGTCCTGACTTTC | CASSSRDRVPGANVLTF
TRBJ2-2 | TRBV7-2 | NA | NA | TGTGCCAGCAGCTCCCCAGGGGACGGGGAGCTGTTTTTT | CASSSPGDGELFF
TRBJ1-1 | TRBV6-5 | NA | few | TGTGCCAGCAGTCAGGCCACCTCGGGTGAAGCTTTCTTT | CASSQATSGEAFF
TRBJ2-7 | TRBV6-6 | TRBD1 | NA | TGTGCCAGCAGTTACAGTACAGGGGGTTACGAGCAGTACTTC | CASSYSTGGYEQYF
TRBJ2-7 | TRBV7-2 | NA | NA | TGTGCCAGCAGCTCCATACGCTACGAGCAGTACTTC | CASSSIRYEQYF
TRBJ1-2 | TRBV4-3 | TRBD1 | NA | TGCGCCAGCAGCCAACAACAGGGGGCAGGGTATGGCTACACCTTC | CASSQQQGAGYGYTF
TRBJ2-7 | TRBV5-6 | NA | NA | TGTGCCAGCACGGGAGACCCGAGCTCCTACGAGCAGTACTTC | CASTGDPSSYEQYF
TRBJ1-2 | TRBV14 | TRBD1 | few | TGTGCCAGCAGCCAAACGGGACAGACTCGACGCTACACCTTC | CASSQTGQTRRYTF
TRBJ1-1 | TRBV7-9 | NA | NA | TGTGCCAGCAGCTCTCGGGGGGGGAACAGGAAAATGAACACTGAAGCTTTCTTT | CASSSRGGNRKMNTEAFF
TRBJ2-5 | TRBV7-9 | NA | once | TGTGCCAGCAGCTTAGCCACCACTCTAACCCAGTACTTC | CASSLATTLTQYF
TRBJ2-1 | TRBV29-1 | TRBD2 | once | TGCAGCGTTGCGAGCGCGGGGGCCTACAATGAGCAGTTCTTC | CSVASAGAYNEQFF
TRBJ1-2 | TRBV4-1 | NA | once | TGCGCCAGCAGCCAAGGGACAGTGGGCCACTACTATGGCTACACCTTC | CASSQGTVGHYYGYTF
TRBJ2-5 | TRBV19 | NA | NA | TGTGCCAGTAGTATATGGGGCCAAGAGACCCAGTACTTC | CASSIWGQETQYF
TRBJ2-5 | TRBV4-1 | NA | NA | TGCGCCAGCAGTTTTTCCCAACAAGAGACCCAGTACTTC | CASSFSQQETQYF
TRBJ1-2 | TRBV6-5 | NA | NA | TGTGCCAGCAGTTACAGGGCACACTATGGCTACACCTTC | CASSYRAHYGYTF
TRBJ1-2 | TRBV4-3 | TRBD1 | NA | TGCGCCAGCAGCCTAAGGACAGGGGATGGCTACACCTTC | CASSLRTGDGYTF
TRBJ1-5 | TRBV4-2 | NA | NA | TGTGCCAGCAGCTCCTACAATCAGCCCCAGCATTTT | CASSSYNQPQHF
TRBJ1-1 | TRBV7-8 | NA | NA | TGTGCCAGCAGCTTTTGGGGCAGCGGAACGACTGAAGCTTTCTTT | CASSFWGSGTTEAFF
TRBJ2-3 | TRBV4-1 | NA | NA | TGCGCCAGCAGCCAAGTCGGAGGACGAAGGAAGAGCACAGATACGCAGTATTTT | CASSQVGGRRKSTDTQYF